Listed here is a single T cell receptor beta chain. Its antigen remains unknown. Libraries were prepared by immunoSEQ multiplex PCR; TCRdb keeps only in-frame clonotypes and omits some of them. The table includes 350,000 to 500,000 clones, 85% to 90% detected once. The CDR3 is made up of 17 amino acids. The trim removed 5 bases at V and 1 base at J, leaving 13 bases unmatched. Germline CDR1 is MNHEY and CDR2 is SMNVEV (reference sequence). The treatment was: 19 received Ad26.COV2.S at low or high dose, single or two shots; several received placebo; per-sample allocation not given. Vaccine and placebo recipients were sampled on day 63 after the first injection. Spike of the Wuhan-strain SARS-CoV-2 was expressed by an Ad26 vector, which formed the vaccine. The data derive from a study of Ad26.COV2.S vaccination and SARS-CoV-2 variants. Background on the study: Intramuscularly, Ad26.COV2.S was given either once or twice, 56 days apart. Notes on the study in general: Those who received the vaccine showed greater spike-specific TCR breadth than those given placebo. Once vaccination had occurred, spike-specific CD8+ and CD4+ T cell responses reportedly showed substantial breadth.

The source is a person aged 18-60 years who received the Ad26.COV2.S COVID-19 vaccine or a placebo. The source material was peripheral blood, sampled in a trial of Ad26.COV2.S vaccine versus placebo. The chain joins TRBV27 to TRBJ2-5, with 7 bases lining up with TRBD1. Here the CDR3 reads CASSPLRQGRPQETQYF. CDR3 nucleotide sequence: TGTGCCAGCAGTCCACTTCGACAGGGCCGCCCCCAAGAGACCCAGTACTTC.